Shown below are 5 T cell receptor beta chains from a single sample sequenced in a study of T-cell memory formation after mild COVID-19. Each CDR3 protein is one row after TCRdb ran MiXCR on the 5' RACE reads. The table records approximately 560,000 distinct CDR3 sequences, 17% of them present only once. Sequencing was done on a sample of PBMCs or a T cell subset sorted from them (not recorded which). The receptor source for this set is an adult woman who had mild COVID-19 (a few samples of this study predate the infection). Cell type and time point are not known.

This clonotype was recorded at least ten times. This chain links TRBV24-1 with TRBJ2-3; D is uncertain. V was trimmed by 3 bases and J by 2 bases, leaving 11 bases between them. The CDR3 covers 15 residues. Germline V gives CDR1 KGHDR, CDR2 SFDVKD. CDR3 DNA: TGTGCCACCAGTGATCCAGCGAGCCCCACAGATACGCAGTATTTT. Amino acid sequence: CATSDPASPTDTQYF.

This clonotype was observed a handful of times. Written as DNA, the CDR3 is TGTGCCACCAGCAGGACAGGGTCTTTTGGCTACACCTTC. Protein: CATSRTGSFGYTF. The rearrangement joins TRBV15 to TRBJ1-2, with 7 bases aligning to TRBD1. V shed 3 bases and J 7 bases; nucleotides not matched to a gene: 5. Germline values: CDR1 LNHNV, CDR2 YYDKDF (reference sequence). The CDR3 consists of 13 residues.

The chain recombines TRBV5-5 with TRBJ2-1; 9 bases agree with TRBD1. CDR1 is SGHKS and CDR2 is YYEKEE in the germline V gene (reference sequence). The CDR3 extends over 16 amino acids. V dropped 4 bases and J dropped 7; count of bases not matched to a gene: 12. CDR3 sequence (DNA): TGTGCCAGCAGCCCCATTGGGACAGGGTCCGGGAATGAGCAGTTCTTC. Protein: CASSPIGTGSGNEQFF.

The chain couples TRBV24-1 to TRBJ2-1, with 8 positions matching TRBD2. The CDR3 spans 14 residues. Germline CDR1 is KGHDR and CDR2 is SFDVKD. The V gene end was trimmed by 6 bases and the J gene end by 2 bases; junction bases not matched to a gene: 2. The CDR3 protein is CATSRSGTYNEQFF. CDR3 in DNA: TGTGCCACCAGTCGTAGCGGGACCTACAATGAGCAGTTCTTC.

A few counts support this clonotype. V gene TRBV5-1 combines with J gene TRBJ2-3; D possibly corresponds to TRBD1 (7 bases). The CDR3 has 15 residues. V shed 5 bases and J shed 5 bases, with 18 bases lying between them. CDR1 and CDR2 (germline): SGHRS, YFSETQ. This CDR3 is CASREVPGGRDTQYF. The CDR3 DNA sequence: TGCGCCAGCAGGGAGGTACCAGGGGGGAGAGATACGCAGTATTTT.